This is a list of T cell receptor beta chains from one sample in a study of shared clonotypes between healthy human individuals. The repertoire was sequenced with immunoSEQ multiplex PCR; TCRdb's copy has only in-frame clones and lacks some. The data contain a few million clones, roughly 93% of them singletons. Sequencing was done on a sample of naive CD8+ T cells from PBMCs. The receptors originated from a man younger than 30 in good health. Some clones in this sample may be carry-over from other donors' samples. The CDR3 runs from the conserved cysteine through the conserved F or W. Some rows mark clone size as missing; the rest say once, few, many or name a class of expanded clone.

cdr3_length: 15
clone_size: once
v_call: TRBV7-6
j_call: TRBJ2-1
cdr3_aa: CASSWTSGRSDEQFF

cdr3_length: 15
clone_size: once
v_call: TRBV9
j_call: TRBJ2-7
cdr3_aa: CASSPRDRGIYEQYF

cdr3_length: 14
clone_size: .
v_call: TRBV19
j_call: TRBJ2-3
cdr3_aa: CASSERAHTDTQYF

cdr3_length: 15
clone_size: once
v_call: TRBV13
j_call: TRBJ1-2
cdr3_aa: CASSPGTRDPNGYTF

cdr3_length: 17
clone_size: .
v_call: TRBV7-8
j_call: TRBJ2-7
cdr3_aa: CASSLSQQGTGGYEQYF

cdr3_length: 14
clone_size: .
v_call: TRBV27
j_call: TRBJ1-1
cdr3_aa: CASALRDRGSEAFF

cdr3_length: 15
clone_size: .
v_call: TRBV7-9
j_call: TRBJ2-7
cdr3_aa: CASSPTRGITYEQYF

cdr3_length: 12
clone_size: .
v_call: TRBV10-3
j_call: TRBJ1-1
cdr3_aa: CATFGQMTEAFF

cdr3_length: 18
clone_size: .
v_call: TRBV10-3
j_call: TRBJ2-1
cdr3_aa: CAISEMGLAGVVGNEQFF

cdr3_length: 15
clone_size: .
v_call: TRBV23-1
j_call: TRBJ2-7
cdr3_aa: CASSQPSGTSYEQYF

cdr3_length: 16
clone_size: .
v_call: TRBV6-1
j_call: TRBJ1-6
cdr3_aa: CASSVGKGSYNSPLHF

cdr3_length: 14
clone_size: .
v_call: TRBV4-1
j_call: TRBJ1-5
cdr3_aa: CASSQLAGTQPQHF

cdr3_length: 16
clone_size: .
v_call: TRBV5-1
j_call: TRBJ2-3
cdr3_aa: CASSLAVAVTTDTQYF

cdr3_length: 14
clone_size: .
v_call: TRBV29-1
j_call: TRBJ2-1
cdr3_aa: CSVPTGSSYNEQFF

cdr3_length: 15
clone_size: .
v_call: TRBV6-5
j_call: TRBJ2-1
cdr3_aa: CASSLFMSSYNEQFF

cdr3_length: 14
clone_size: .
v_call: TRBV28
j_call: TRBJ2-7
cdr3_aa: CASSLSTGTYEQYF

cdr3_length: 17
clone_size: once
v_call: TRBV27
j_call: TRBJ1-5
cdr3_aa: CAGSPRMGQGSGAPQHF

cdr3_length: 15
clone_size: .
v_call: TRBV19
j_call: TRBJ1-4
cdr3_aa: CASSPRTASNEKLFF

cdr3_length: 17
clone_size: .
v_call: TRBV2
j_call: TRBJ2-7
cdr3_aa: CASRTIYRVQVQDEQYF

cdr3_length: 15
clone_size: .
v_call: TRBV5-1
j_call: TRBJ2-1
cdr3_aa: CASSSVLQRGDEQFF

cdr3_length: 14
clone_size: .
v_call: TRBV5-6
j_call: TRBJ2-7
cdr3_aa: CASSQGPYHHEQYF

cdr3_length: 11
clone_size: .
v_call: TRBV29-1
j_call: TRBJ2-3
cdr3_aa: CSVPQGDTQYF

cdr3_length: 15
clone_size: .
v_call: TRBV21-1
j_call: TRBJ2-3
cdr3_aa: CANPSQVGRTDTQYF

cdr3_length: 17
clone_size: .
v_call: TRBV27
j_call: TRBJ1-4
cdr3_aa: CASSFFPRQSGNEKLFF

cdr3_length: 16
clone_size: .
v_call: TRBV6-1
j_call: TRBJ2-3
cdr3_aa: CASSEAPYSSTDTQYF

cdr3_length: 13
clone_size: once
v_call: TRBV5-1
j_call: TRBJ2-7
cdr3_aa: CASSLGKSYEQYF

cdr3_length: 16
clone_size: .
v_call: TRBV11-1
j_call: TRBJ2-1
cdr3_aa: CASSSRANSSYNEQFF

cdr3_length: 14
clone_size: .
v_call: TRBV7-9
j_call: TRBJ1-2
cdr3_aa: CASSLATVNYGYTF

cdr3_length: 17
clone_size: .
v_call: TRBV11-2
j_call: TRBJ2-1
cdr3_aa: CASSLDFTGISYNEQFF

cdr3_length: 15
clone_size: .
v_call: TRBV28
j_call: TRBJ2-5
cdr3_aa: CASSETREGLETQYF

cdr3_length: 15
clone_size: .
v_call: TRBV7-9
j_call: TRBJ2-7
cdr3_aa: CASSLVDRGSYEQYF

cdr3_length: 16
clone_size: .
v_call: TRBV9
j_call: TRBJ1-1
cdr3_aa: CASSVAPRTGAPEAFF

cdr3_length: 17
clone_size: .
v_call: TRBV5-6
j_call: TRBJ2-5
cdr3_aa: CASSYLKSGRAQETQYF

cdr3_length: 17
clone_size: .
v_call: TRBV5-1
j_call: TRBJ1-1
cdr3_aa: CASSLSPPGQLNTEAFF

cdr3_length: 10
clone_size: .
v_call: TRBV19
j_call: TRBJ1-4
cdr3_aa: CASPRAKLFF

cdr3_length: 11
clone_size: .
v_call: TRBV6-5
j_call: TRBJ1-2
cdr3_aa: CATRTGNGYTF

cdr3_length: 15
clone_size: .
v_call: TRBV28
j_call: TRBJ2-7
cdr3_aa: CASSYGTGGVYEQYF

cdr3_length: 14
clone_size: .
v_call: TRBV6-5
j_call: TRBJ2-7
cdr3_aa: CASSYSGETYEQYF

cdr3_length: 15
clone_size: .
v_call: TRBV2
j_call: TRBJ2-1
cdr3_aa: CASSEGQGGYNEQFF

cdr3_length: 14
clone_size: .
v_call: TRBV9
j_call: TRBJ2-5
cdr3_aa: CASSVEVFQETQYF

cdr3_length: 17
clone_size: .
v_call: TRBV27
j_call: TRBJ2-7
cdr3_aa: CASSPNSGQGFSYEQYF

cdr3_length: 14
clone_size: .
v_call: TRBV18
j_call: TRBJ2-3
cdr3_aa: CASSPRASTDTQYF

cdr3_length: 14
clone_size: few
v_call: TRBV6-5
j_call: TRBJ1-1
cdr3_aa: CASSYSWGNTEAFF

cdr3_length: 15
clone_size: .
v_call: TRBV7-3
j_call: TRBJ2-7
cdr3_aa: CASSANRDSTYEQYF

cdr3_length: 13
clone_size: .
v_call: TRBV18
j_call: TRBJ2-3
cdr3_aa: CASCSGRTDTQYF

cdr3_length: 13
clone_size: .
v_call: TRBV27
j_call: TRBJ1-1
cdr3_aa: CASSLGANTEAFF

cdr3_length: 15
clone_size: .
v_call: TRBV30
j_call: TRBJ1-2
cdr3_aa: CAWSVLFGTAYGYTF

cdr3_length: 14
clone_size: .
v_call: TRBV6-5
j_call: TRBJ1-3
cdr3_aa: CASSRLDSGNTIYF

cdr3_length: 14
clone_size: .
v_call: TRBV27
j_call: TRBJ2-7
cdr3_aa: CASRIVGGRGEQYF

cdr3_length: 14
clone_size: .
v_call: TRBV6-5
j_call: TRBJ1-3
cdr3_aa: CATSPGFSGNTIYF

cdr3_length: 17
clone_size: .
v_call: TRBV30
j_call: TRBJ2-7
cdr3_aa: CAWTVTSGDHFSYEQYF

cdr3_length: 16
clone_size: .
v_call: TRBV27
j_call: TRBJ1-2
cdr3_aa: CASSFLGVQGLDGYTF